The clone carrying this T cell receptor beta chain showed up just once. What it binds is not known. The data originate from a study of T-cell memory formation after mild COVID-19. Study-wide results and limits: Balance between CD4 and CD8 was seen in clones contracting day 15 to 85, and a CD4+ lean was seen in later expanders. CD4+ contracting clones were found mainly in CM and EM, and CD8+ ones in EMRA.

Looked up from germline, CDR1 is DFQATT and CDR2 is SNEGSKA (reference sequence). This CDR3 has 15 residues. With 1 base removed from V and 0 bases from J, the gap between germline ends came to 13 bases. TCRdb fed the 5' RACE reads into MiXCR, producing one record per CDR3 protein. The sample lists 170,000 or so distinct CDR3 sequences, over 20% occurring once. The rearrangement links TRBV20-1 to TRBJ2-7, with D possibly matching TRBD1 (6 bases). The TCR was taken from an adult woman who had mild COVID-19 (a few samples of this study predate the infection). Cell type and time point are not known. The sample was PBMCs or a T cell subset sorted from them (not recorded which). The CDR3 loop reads CSARVGGPSSYEQYF. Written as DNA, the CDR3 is TGCAGTGCTAGAGTTGGGGGCCCCAGCTCCTACGAGCAGTACTTC.